This record covers a single TCR beta chain. These data are taken from a study of blood T cells in healthy people across ages. Germline CDR1 is ENHRY and CDR2 is SYGVKD. V lost 3 bases, J lost 7 bases, and 17 bases lay in between. The CDR3 loop spans 15 amino acids. Using a J-beta primer mix together with a sample-barcoded 5' primer, a second PCR was run for roughly 7 to 12 cycles. TCRdb used MiXCR to reprocess the 5' RACE reads, holding one entry per CDR3 protein. This table has some 930,000 distinct CDR3 sequences, just under 30% appearing once. The same sample was also used in a study of T cells of mothers and their children.

Sequences were obtained from blood. This receptor was obtained from a woman aged 40 to 50 in good health. V is TRBV10-3 and J is TRBJ2-3, with D tentatively TRBD1 or TRBD2 (6 bases each). CDR3 in amino acids: CAISEVGGASNTQYF. The CDR3 bases are TGTGCCATCAGTGAAGTGGGGGGCGCTTCAAATACGCAGTATTTT.